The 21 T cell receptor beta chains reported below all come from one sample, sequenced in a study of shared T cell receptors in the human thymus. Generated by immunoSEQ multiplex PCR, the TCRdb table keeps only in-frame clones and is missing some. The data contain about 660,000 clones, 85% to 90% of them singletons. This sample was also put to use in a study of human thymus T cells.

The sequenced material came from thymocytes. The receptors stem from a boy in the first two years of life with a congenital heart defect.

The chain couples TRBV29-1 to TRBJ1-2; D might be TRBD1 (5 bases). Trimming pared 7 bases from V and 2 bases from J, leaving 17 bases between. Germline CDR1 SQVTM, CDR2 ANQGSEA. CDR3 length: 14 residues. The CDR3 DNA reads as TGCAGCGCGAGCTCGGGGGACCTAAACTATGGCTACACCTTC. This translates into CSASSGDLNYGYTF.

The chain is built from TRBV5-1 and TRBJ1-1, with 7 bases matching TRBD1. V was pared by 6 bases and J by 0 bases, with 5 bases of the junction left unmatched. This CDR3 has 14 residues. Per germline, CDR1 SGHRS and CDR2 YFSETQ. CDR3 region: CASTQGGVNTEAFF. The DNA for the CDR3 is TGCGCCAGCACCCAGGGGGGAGTGAACACTGAAGCTTTCTTT. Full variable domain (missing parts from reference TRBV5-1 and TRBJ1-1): KAGVTQTPRYLIKTRGQQVTLSCSPISGHRSVSWYQQTPGQGLQFLFEYFSETQRNKGNFPGRFSGRQFSNSRSEMNVSTLELGDSALYLCASTQGGVNTEAFFGQGTRLTVV.

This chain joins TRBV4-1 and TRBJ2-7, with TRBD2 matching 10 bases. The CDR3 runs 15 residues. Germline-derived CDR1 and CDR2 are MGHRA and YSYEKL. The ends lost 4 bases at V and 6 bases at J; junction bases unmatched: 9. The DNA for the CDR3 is TGCGCCAGCAGCCCCCCGCTAGCGGGAGCGGGCGAGCAGTACTTC. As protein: CASSPPLAGAGEQYF.

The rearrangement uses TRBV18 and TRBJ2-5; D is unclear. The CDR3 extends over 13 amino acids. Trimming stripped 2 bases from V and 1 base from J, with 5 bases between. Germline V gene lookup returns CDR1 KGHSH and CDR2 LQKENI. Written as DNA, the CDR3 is TGTGCCAGCTCACCAGGCTTCCAAGAGACCCAGTACTTC. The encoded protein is CASSPGFQETQYF.

The CDR3: CASSEVGTEFYGELFF. CDR3 bases: TGTGCCAGCAGTGAAGTTGGGACAGAGTTCTACGGGGAGCTGTTTTTT. The chain is built from TRBV2 and TRBJ2-2; 7 bases line up with TRBD1. Germline assignment: CDR1 SNHLY and CDR2 FYNNEI. V gave up 1 base and J gave up 7 bases; unmatched junction bases: 9. CDR3 length: 16 amino acids.

The CDR3 reads CATRTAPYNEQFF. CDR3 sequence (DNA): TGCGCCACCAGGACTGCCCCCTACAATGAGCAGTTCTTC. This chain connects TRBV10-1 to TRBJ2-1; possible D gene TRBD2, 5 bases. V was clipped by 10 bases and J by 2 bases, with 12 bases between them. Germline loops: CDR1 WNHNN, CDR2 SYGVQD (reference sequence). The CDR3 covers 13 residues.

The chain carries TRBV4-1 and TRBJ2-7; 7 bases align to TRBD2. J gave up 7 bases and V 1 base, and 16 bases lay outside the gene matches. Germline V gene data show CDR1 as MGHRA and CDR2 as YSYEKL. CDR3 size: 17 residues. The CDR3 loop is CASSQGPPLAEPSEQYF. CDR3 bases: TGCGCCAGCAGCCAAGGCCCACCCCTAGCGGAGCCCTCAGAGCAGTACTTC.

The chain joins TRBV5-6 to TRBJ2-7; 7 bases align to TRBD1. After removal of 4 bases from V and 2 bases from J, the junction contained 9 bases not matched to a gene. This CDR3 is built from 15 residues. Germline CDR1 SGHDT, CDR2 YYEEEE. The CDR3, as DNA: TGTGCCAGCAGCAAACACAGGGGTCCACCCTACGAGCAGTACTTC. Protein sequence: CASSKHRGPPYEQYF.

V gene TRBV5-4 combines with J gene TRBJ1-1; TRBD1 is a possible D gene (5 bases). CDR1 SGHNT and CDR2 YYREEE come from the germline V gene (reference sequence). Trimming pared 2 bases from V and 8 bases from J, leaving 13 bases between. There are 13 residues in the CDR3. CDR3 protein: CASSLGPPGEAFF. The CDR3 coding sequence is TGTGCCAGCAGCTTAGGGCCCCCAGGGGAAGCTTTCTTT. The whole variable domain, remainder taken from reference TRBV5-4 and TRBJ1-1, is ETGVTQSPTHLIKTRGQQVTLRCSSQSGHNTVSWYQQALGQGPQFIFQYYREEENGRGNFPPRFSGLQFPNYSSELNVNALELDDSALYLCASSLGPPGEAFFGQGTRLTVV.

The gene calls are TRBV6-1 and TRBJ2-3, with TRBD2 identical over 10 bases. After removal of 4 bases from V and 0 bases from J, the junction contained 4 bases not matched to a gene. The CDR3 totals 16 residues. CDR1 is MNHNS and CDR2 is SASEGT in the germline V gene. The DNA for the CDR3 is TGTGCCAGCAGTGCTTTAGCGGGAGGTAGCACAGATACGCAGTATTTT. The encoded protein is CASSALAGGSTDTQYF.

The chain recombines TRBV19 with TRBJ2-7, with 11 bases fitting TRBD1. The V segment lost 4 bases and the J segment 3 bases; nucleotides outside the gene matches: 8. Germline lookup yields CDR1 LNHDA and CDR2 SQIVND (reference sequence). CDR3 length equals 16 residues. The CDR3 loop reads CASSTMAGQGDYEQYF. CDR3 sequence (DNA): TGTGCCAGTAGTACCATGGCGGGACAGGGGGACTACGAGCAGTACTTC.

CDR3 nucleotides: TGCGCCAGTTGCCCCGATAGGGGGCAAAGCACCGGGGAGCTGTTTTTT. Translated: CASCPDRGQSTGELFF. V is TRBV4-3 and J is TRBJ2-2; 7 bases match TRBD1. V trimming: 9 bases; J trimming: 4 bases; junction bases outside the gene matches: 14. CDR1 is LGHNA, CDR2 YSLEER, per germline. This CDR3 comprises 16 residues.

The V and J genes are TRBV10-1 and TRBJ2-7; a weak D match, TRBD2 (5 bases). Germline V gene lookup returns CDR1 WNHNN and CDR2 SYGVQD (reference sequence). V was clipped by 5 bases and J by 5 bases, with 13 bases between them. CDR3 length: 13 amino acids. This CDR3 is CASSPGESHEQYF. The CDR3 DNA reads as TGCGCCAGCAGTCCCGGGGAGTCCCACGAGCAGTACTTC.

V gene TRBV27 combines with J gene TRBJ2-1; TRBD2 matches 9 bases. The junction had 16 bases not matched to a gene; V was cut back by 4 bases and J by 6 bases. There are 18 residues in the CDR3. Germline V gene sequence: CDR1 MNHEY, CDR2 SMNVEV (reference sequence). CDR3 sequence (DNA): TGTGCCAGCAGTTACAACCTCCTGGCGGGAGGGCCCTGCAATGAGCAGTTCTTC. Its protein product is CASSYNLLAGGPCNEQFF.

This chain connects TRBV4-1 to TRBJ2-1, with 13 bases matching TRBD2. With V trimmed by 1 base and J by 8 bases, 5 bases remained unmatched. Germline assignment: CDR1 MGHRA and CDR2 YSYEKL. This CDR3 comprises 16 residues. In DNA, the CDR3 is TGCGCCAGCAGCCAAGGTCCGACTAGCGGGAGGCATGAGCAGTTCTTC. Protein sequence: CASSQGPTSGRHEQFF.

This chain's CDR3 is CASSQDMGETNYGYTF. The CDR3, as DNA: TGTGCCAGCAGCCAAGATATGGGAGAAACTAACTATGGCTACACCTTC. The chain is built from TRBV14 and TRBJ1-2, with D unclear. The CDR3 spans 16 residues. Germline V gene lookup returns CDR1 SGHDN and CDR2 FVKESK. V lost 0 bases to trimming and J lost 0 bases, with 11 bases between them.

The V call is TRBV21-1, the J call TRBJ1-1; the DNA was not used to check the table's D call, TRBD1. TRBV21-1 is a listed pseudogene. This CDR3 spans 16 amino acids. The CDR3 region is CASSIKSNQENTEAFF. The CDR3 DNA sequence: TGTGCCAGCAGCATTAAATCAAATCAGGAGAACACTGAAGCTTTCTTT.

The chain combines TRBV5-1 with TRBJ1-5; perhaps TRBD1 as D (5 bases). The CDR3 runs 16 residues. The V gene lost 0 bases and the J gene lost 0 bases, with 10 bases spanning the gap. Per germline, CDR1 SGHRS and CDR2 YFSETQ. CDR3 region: CASSLGDRDSNQPQHF. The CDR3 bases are TGCGCCAGCAGCTTGGGAGACAGAGATAGCAATCAGCCCCAGCATTTT.

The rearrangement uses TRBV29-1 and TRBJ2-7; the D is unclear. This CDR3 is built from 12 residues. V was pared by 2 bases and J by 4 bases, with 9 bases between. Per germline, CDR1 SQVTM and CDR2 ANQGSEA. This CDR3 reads CSVEHTSYEQYF. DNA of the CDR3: TGCAGCGTTGAACACACCTCATACGAGCAGTACTTC.

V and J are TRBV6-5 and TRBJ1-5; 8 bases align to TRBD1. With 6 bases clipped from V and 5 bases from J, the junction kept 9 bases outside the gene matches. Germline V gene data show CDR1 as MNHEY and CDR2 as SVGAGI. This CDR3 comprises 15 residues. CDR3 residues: CASSPGQGRHQPQHF. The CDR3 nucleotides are TGTGCCAGCAGCCCCGGACAGGGCCGTCATCAGCCCCAGCATTTT.

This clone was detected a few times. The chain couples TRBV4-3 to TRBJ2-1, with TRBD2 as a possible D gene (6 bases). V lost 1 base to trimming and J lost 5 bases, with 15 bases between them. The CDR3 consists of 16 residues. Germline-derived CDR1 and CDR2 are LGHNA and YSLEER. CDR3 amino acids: CASSQVRGRTDNEQFF. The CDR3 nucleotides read TGCGCCAGCAGCCAAGTACGAGGGAGGACCGACAATGAGCAGTTCTTC.